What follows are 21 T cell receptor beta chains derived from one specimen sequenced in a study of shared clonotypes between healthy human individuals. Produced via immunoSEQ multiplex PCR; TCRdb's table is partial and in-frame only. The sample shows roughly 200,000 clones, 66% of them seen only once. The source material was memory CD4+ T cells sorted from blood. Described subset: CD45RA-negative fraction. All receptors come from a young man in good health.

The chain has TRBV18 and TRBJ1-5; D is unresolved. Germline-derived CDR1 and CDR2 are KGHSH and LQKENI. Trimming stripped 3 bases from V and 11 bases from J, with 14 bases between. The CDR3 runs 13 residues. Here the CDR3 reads CASSPTDDGAQHF. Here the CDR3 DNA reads TGTGCCAGCTCACCGACGGACGATGGGGCCCAGCATTTT.

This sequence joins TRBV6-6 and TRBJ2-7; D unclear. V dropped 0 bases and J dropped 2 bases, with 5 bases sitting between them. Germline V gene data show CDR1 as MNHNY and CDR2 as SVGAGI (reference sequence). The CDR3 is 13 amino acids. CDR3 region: CASSYSWAYEQYF. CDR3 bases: TGTGCCAGCAGTTACTCTTGGGCCTACGAGCAGTACTTC.

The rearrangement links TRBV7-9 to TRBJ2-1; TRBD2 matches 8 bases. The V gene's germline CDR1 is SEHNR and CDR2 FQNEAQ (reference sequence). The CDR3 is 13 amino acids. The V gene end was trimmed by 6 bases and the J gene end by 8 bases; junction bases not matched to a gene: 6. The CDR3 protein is CASSPRTSHEQFF. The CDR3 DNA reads TGTGCCAGCAGTCCGAGGACTAGCCATGAGCAGTTCTTC.

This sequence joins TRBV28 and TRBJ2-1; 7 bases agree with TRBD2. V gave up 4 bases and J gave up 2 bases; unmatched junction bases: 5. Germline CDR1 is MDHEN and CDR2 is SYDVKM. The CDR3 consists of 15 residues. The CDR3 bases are TGTGCCAGCAGTTCGTACGGGGGGACCTACAATGAGCAGTTCTTC. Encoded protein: CASSSYGGTYNEQFF. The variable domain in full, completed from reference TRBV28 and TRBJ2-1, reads DVKVTQSSRYLVKRTGEKVFLECVQDMDHENMFWYRQDPGLGLRLIYFSYDVKMKEKGDIPEGYSVSREKKERFSLILESASTNQTSMYLCASSSYGGTYNEQFFGPGTRLTVL.

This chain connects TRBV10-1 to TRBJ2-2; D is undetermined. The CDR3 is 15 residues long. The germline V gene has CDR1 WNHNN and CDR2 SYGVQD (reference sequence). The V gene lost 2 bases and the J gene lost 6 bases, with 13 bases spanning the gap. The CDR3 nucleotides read TGCGCCAGCAGTGAGAGGTCGGCTACCCCCGGGGAGCTGTTTTTT. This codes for CASSERSATPGELFF.

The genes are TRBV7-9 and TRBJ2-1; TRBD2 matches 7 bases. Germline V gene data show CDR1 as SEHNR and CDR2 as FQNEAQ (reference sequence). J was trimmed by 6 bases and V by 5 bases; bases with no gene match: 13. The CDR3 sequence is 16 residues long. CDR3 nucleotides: TGTGCCAGCAGCCAAGCGGGGATTTCGAGGGGCAATGAGCAGTTCTTC. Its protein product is CASSQAGISRGNEQFF.

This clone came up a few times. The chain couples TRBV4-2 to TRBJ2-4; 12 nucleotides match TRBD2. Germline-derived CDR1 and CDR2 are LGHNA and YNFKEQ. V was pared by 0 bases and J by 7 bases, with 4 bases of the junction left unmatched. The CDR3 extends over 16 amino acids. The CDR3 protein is CASSQDETSGSNIQYF. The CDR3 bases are TGTGCCAGCAGCCAAGATGAGACTAGCGGGAGTAACATTCAGTACTTC.

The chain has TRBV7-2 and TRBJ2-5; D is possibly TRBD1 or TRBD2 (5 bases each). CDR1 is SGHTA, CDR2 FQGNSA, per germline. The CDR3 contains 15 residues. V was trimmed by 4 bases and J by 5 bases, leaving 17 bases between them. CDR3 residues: CASSSGWGLGETQYF. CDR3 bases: TGTGCCAGCAGCTCGGGGTGGGGGTTGGGGGAGACCCAGTACTTC. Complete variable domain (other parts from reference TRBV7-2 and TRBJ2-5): GAGVSQSPSNKVTEKGKDVELRCDPISGHTALYWYRQSLGQGLEFLIYFQGNSAPDKSGLPSDRFSAERTGGSVSTLTIQRTQQEDSAVYLCASSSGWGLGETQYFGPGTRLLVL.

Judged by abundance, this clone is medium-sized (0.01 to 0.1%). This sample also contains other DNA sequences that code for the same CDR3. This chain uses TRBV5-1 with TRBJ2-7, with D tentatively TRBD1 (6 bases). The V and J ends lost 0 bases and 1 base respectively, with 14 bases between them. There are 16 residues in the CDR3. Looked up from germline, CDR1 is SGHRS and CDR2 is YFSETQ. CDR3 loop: CASSLGGTGTSYEQYF. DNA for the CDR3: TGCGCCAGCAGCTTGGGGGGCACAGGGACGTCCTACGAGCAGTACTTC.

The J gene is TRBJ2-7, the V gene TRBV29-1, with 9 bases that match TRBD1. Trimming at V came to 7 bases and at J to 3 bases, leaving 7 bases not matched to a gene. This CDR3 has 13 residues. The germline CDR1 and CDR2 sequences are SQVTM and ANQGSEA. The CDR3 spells CSAWDREIYEQYF. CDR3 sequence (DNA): TGCAGCGCCTGGGACAGGGAAATCTACGAGCAGTACTTC.

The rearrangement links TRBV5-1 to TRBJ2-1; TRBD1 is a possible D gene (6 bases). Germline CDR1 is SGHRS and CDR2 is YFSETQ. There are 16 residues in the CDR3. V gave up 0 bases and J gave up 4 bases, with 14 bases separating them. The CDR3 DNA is TGCGCCAGCAGCTTGGTACAGGGAAGTACGTACAATGAGCAGTTCTTC. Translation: CASSLVQGSTYNEQFF.

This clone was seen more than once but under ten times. In DNA form, the CDR3 reads TGCGCCAGCAGCTTGTCGGGCACCGTCAACACTGAAGCTTTCTTT. Protein product: CASSLSGTVNTEAFF. The chain couples TRBV5-1 to TRBJ1-1; no reliable D call. The ends were cut back, 1 base at V and 2 bases at J, with 12 bases in the middle. The germline V gene has CDR1 SGHRS and CDR2 YFSETQ. The CDR3 spans 15 residues.

The CDR3 protein is CASSEATGGYFTDTQYF. The CDR3 nucleotides read TGTGCCAGCAGTGAAGCAACAGGGGGCTATTTCACAGATACGCAGTATTTT. This chain connects TRBV6-1 to TRBJ2-3, with 9 bases that match TRBD1. The germline gives CDR1 MNHNS, CDR2 SASEGT. The CDR3 covers 17 residues. V was pared by 0 bases and J by 2 bases, with 6 bases of the junction left unmatched.

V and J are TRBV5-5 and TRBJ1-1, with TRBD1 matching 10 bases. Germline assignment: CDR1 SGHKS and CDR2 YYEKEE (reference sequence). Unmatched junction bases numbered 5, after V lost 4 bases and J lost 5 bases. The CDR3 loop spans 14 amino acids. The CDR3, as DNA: TGTGCCAGCAGCCGTGGGACAGGGGTGACTGAAGCTTTCTTT. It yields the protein CASSRGTGVTEAFF.

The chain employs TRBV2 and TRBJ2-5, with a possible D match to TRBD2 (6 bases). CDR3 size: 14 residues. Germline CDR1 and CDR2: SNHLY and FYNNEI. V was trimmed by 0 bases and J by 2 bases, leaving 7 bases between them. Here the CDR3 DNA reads TGTGCCAGCAGTGAAGCCAGCGGGCAAGAGACCCAGTACTTC. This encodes CASSEASGQETQYF.

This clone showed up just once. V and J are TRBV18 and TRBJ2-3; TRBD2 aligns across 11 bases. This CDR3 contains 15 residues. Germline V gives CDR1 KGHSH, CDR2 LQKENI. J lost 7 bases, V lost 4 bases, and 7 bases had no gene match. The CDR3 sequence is CASSLSSGRPNTQYF. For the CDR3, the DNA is TGTGCCAGCTCACTATCTAGCGGGAGGCCGAATACGCAGTATTTT. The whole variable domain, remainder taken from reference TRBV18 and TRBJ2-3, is NAGVMQNPRHLVRRRGQEARLRCSPMKGHSHVYWYRQLPEEGLKFMVYLQKENIIDESGMPKERFSAEFPKEGPSILRIQQVVRGDSAAYFCASSLSSGRPNTQYFGPGTRLTVL.

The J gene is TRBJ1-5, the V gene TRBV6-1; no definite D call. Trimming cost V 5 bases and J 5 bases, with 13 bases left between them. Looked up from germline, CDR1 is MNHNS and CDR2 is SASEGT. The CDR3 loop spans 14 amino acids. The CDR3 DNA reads TGTGCCAGCAGTTCCCCAGAGAAAGATCAGCCCCAGCATTTT. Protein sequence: CASSSPEKDQPQHF.

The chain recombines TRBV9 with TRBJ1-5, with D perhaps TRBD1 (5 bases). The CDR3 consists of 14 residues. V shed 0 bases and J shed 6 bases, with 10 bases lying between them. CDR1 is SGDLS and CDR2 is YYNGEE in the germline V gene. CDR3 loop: CASSVVGEGQPQHF. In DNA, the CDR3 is TGTGCCAGCAGCGTAGTAGGGGAGGGTCAGCCCCAGCATTTT.

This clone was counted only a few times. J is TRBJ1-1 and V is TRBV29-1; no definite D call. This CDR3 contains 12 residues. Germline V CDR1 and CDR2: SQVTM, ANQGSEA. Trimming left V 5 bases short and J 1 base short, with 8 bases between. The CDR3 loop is CSVNPGNTEAFF. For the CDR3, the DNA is TGCAGCGTTAACCCAGGGAACACTGAAGCTTTCTTT.

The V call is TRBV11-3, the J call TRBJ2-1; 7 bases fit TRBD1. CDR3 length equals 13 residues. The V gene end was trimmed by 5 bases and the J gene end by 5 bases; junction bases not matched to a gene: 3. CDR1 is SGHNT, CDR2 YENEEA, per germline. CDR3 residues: CASSRDRNNEQFF. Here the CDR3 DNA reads TGTGCCAGCAGCCGGGACAGAAACAATGAGCAGTTCTTC. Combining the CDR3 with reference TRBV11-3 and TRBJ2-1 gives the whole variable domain EAGVVQSPRYKIIEKKQPVAFWCNPISGHNTLYWYLQNLGQGPELLIRYENEEAVDDSQLPKDRFSAERLKGVDSTLKIQPAELGDSAVYLCASSRDRNNEQFFGPGTRLTVL.

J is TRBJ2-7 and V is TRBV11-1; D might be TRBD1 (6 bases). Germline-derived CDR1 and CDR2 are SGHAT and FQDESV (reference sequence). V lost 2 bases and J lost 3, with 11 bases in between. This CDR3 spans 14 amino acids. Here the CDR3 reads CASSLTGTNYEQYF. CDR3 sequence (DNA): TGTGCCAGCAGCTTAACTGGGACAAACTACGAGCAGTACTTC.